The 16 T cell receptor beta chains below come from one sample, sequenced in a study of graft-versus-host responses after intestinal transplantation. TCRdb's table, derived via immunoSEQ multiplex PCR, lists solely in-frame clones and lacks some. The repertoire holds about 23,000 clones, with roughly 44% as singletons. With approximately 200,000 irradiated, violet-dye-labeled stimulator cells, approximately 200,000 CFSE-labeled responder cells were plated. The specimen comprised alloreactive CD8+ T cells from a mixed lymphocyte reaction culture, sampled before transplantation. Subset indicated: CFSE-low proliferating T cells sorted from approximately six-day pre-transplant mixed lymphocyte reaction (GvH or HvG direction). These receptors all stem from a human patient who was an organ donor for intestinal transplantation.

The chain combines TRBV11-3 with TRBJ2-2, with a tentative D call TRBD1 (5 bases). Germline CDR1 is SGHNT and CDR2 is YENEEA. Deletions cut 2 bases from V and 0 bases from J, with 10 bases between. The CDR3 totals 16 residues. The CDR3 reads CASSLWGGANTGELFF. The CDR3 coding sequence is TGTGCCAGCAGCTTATGGGGCGGCGCGAACACCGGGGAGCTGTTTTTT.

This clone turned up a few times. The chain joins TRBV11-2 to TRBJ2-7; possible D gene TRBD2, 6 bases. The germline V and J ends were trimmed by 3 bases and 6 bases, with 12 bases remaining between them. The CDR3 has 13 residues. Germline V gives CDR1 SGHAT, CDR2 FQNNGV. The CDR3 spells CASSFALGGEQYF. CDR3 in DNA: TGTGCCAGCAGCTTTGCTCTGGGGGGCGAGCAGTACTTC.

The rearrangement joins TRBV10-3 to TRBJ1-2, with 7 nucleotides matching TRBD1. The germline CDR1 and CDR2 sequences are ENHRY and SYGVKD. This CDR3 comprises 16 residues. Trimming took 8 bases from V and 0 from J; bases not matched to a gene: 12. The CDR3 DNA follows: TGTGCCATCTCGGACAGGTGGTGGGCAGCTAACTATGGCTACACCTTC. It codes for CAISDRWWAANYGYTF.

In regard to this clone: This could be a read error, since a much larger clone is one nucleotide away. This sample also contains other DNA sequences that code for the same CDR3. The CDR3 spells CASSLDGSTYEQYF. As DNA, the CDR3 is TGTGCCAGCAGCTTGGATGGCAGTACTTACGAGCAGTACTTC. The V and J genes are TRBV5-4 and TRBJ2-7, with no clear D. V was trimmed by 0 bases and J by 4 bases, leaving 11 bases between them. Looked up from germline, CDR1 is SGHNT and CDR2 is YYREEE (reference sequence). The CDR3 loop spans 14 amino acids.

CDR3 sequence reads: CASSLAFSGSSKETQYF. The CDR3 DNA sequence: TGTGCCAGCAGCTTAGCGTTTTCGGGCAGCTCCAAAGAGACCCAGTACTTC. The J gene is TRBJ2-5, the V gene TRBV11-2; D gene ambiguous. The germline V gene encodes CDR1 SGHAT and CDR2 FQNNGV. The CDR3 runs 17 residues. Between the trimmed V and J ends, which lost 1 base and 3 bases, there was a span of 18 bases.

This clone was detected only once. The V and J genes are TRBV9 and TRBJ2-7; maybe TRBD2 (6 bases). CDR1 and CDR2 from the germline V gene are SGDLS and YYNGEE. This CDR3 has 16 residues. Trimming pared 4 bases from V and 2 bases from J, leaving 19 bases between. The CDR3 nucleotides are TGTGCCAGCAGCTGTCCCGTGGGGGACTTCCCCTACGAGCAGTACTTC. Translating it yields CASSCPVGDFPYEQYF.

This clone was counted a few times. V usage is TRBV27 and J usage is TRBJ1-1; weak D call: TRBD1 (5 bases). Germline V gene sequence: CDR1 MNHEY, CDR2 SMNVEV (reference sequence). Trimming took 8 bases from V and 3 from J, leaving 13 bases between them. The CDR3 is 13 residues long. The CDR3 loop is CASGIGGDTEAFF. The CDR3 DNA follows: TGTGCCAGCGGAATCGGGGGGGACACTGAAGCTTTCTTT.

The J gene is TRBJ2-1, the V gene TRBV4-1, with no clear D. V shed 1 base and J shed 6 bases, with 4 bases lying between them. The CDR3 sequence is 12 residues long. Germline V gene sequence: CDR1 MGHRA, CDR2 YSYEKL. The CDR3 is CASSQASNEQFF. In DNA form, the CDR3 reads TGCGCCAGCAGCCAAGCCAGCAATGAGCAGTTCTTC.

This clone was detected only a few times. The chain has TRBV7-9 and TRBJ2-2; 9 nucleotides align to TRBD2. Unmatched junction bases numbered 3, after V lost 10 bases and J lost 3 bases. The CDR3 totals 13 residues. The V gene's germline CDR1 is SEHNR and CDR2 FQNEAQ (reference sequence). In DNA, the CDR3 is TGTGCCATAGAGCGGGAGGACACCGGGGAGCTGTTTTTT. Protein: CAIEREDTGELFF. Supplemented by reference TRBV7-9 and TRBJ2-2, the full variable domain reads DTGVSQNPRHKITKRGQNVTFRCDPISEHNRLYWYRQTLGQGPEFLTYFQNEAQLEKSRLLSDRFSAERPKGSFSTLEIQRTEQGDSAMYLCAIEREDTGELFFGEGSRLTVL.

The chain has TRBV11-2 and TRBJ1-5; D remains ambiguous. The germline V gene encodes CDR1 SGHAT and CDR2 FQNNGV. This CDR3 comprises 16 residues. V lost 5 bases, J lost 11 bases, and 25 bases lay in between. The CDR3 DNA reads TGTGCCAGCAGCCTTAGGACGGCCTCGGGTATTGAGACCCAGCATTTT. Translating it yields CASSLRTASGIETQHF.

The chain carries TRBV7-9 and TRBJ2-7; unclear D gene. This CDR3 has 13 residues. Trimming stripped 1 base from V and 1 base from J, with 5 bases between. Per the germline V gene, CDR1 is SEHNR and CDR2 is FQNEAQ (reference sequence). The CDR3 sequence: CASSLGRSYEQYF. The CDR3 DNA reads TGTGCCAGCAGCTTAGGGAGATCCTACGAGCAGTACTTC.

This chain uses TRBV11-3 with TRBJ2-1; 8 bases align to TRBD2. Germline trimming cut 1 base from V and 10 bases from J; bases unmatched to any gene: 6. This CDR3 is built from 14 residues. Germline assignment: CDR1 SGHNT and CDR2 YENEEA. CDR3 loop: CASSLGSGIREQFF. For the CDR3, the DNA is TGTGCCAGCAGCTTAGGTAGCGGGATCCGGGAGCAGTTCTTC. Together with reference TRBV11-3 and TRBJ2-1, the CDR3 gives the full variable domain: EAGVVQSPRYKIIEKKQPVAFWCNPISGHNTLYWYLQNLGQGPELLIRYENEEAVDDSQLPKDRFSAERLKGVDSTLKIQPAELGDSAVYLCASSLGSGIREQFFGPGTRLTVL.

This chain joins TRBV2 and TRBJ1-5; D call uncertain. The V end was cut by 6 bases, the J end by 3 bases, with 9 bases between. This CDR3 contains 13 residues. CDR1 is SNHLY and CDR2 is FYNNEI in the germline V gene. Here the CDR3 DNA reads TGTGCCAGCAGATTCCTGTTCAATCAGCCCCAGCATTTT. It encodes CASRFLFNQPQHF.

The chain uses TRBV19 and TRBJ2-7, with 10 bases identical to TRBD2. Germline CDR1 LNHDA, CDR2 SQIVND (reference sequence). The CDR3 runs to 13 residues. Unmatched junction bases numbered 5, after V lost 9 bases and J lost 3 bases. The CDR3 is CASALAGLYEQYF. CDR3 bases: TGTGCCAGCGCACTAGCGGGACTCTACGAGCAGTACTTC. Full variable domain (rest looked up from reference TRBV19 and TRBJ2-7): DGGITQSPKYLFRKEGQNVTLSCEQNLNHDAMYWYRQDPGQGLRLIYYSQIVNDFQKGDIAEGYSVSREKKESFPLTVTSAQKNPTAFYLCASALAGLYEQYFGPGTRLTVT.

V is TRBV5-4 and J is TRBJ2-7; 10 nucleotides align to TRBD2. Germline-derived CDR1 and CDR2 are SGHNT and YYREEE (reference sequence). The CDR3 loop spans 14 amino acids. V lost 7 bases to trimming and J lost 1 base; unmatched junction nucleotides: 5. CDR3 sequence reads: CASRPGLASYEQYF. Here the CDR3 DNA reads TGTGCCAGCCGCCCGGGACTAGCGTCCTACGAGCAGTACTTC.

V and J are TRBV4-2 and TRBJ2-7; TRBD2 matches 8 bases. V lost 5 bases to trimming and J lost 5 bases; unmatched junction nucleotides: 5. The CDR3 spans 13 residues. CDR1 and CDR2 from the germline V gene are LGHNA and YNFKEQ. In DNA, the CDR3 is TGTGCCAGCAGCACGGGACTAGGCGACGAGCAGTACTTC. Amino acid sequence: CASSTGLGDEQYF.